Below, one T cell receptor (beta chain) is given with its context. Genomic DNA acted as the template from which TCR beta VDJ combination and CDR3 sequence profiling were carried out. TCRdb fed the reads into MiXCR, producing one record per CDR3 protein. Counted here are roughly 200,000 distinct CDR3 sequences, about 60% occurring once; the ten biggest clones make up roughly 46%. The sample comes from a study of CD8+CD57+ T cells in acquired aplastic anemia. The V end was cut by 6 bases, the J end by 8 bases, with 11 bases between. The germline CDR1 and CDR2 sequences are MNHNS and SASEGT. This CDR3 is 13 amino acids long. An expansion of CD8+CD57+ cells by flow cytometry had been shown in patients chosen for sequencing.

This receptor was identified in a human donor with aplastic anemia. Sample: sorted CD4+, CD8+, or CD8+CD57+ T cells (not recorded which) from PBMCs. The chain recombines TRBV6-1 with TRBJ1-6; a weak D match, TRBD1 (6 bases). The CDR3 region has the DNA TGTGCCAGCAGACAAAGACAGGATTCACCCCTCCACTTT. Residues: CASRQRQDSPLHF.